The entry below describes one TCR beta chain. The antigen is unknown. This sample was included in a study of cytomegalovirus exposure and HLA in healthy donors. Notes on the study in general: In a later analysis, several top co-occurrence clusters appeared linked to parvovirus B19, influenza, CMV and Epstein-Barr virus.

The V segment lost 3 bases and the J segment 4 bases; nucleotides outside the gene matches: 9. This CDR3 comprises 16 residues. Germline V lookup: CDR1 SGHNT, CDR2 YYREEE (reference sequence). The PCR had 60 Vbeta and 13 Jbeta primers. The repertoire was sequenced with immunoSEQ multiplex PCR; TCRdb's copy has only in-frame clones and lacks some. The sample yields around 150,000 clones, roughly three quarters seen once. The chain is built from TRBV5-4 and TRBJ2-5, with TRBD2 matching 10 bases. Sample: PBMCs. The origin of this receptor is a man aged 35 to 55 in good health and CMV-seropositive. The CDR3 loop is CASSSLSERGGETQYF. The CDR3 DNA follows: TGTGCCAGCAGCTCCCTTAGCGAGCGGGGGGGAGAGACCCAGTACTTC.